These 27 T cell receptor beta chains were all obtained from the same sample, sequenced in a study of T cells in localized non-small cell lung cancer. The repertoire was sequenced with immunoSEQ multiplex PCR; TCRdb's copy has only in-frame clones and lacks some. The sample records tens of thousands of clones, around 81% being singletons. This material consisted of peripheral blood, taken before any cancer treatment. The receptor source for this set is a female donor aged 60 or older with stage II squamous cell lung carcinoma.

The chain uses TRBV19 and TRBJ1-1, with D perhaps matching TRBD1 (6 bases). Per the germline V gene, CDR1 is LNHDA and CDR2 is SQIVND (reference sequence). This CDR3 comprises 15 residues. Trimming cost V 5 bases and J 0 bases, with 13 bases left between them. The CDR3, as DNA: TGTGCCAGTAGTGGGACGGGGGGCTTGAACACTGAAGCTTTCTTT. This translates into CASSGTGGLNTEAFF.

The V gene is TRBV11-2, the J gene TRBJ1-3, with D tentatively TRBD1 (6 bases). V was clipped by 6 bases and J by 3 bases, with 15 bases between them. Per the germline V gene, CDR1 is SGHAT and CDR2 is FQNNGV. The CDR3 length is 15 residues. In nucleotides, the CDR3 is TGTGCCAGCAGTAAACAGGGCAATGGTGGAAACACCATATATTTT. The encoded protein is CASSKQGNGGNTIYF. The full variable domain, in which reference TRBV11-2 and TRBJ1-3 provide the parts outside the CDR3, is EAGVAQSPRYKIIEKRQSVAFWCNPISGHATLYWYQQILGQGPKLLIQFQNNGVVDDSQLPKDRFSAERLKGVDSTLKIQPAKLEDSAVYLCASSKQGNGGNTIYFGEGSWLTVV.

V gene TRBV19 combines with J gene TRBJ2-7, with D perhaps TRBD1 (5 bases). The V gene's germline CDR1 is LNHDA and CDR2 SQIVND (reference sequence). V shed 3 bases and J shed 0 bases, with 9 bases lying between them. The CDR3 length is 14 residues. Here the CDR3 DNA reads TGTGCCAGTAGTATTGACACAGGCTCCTACGAGCAGTACTTC. Translating gives CASSIDTGSYEQYF.

The V call is TRBV19, the J call TRBJ1-1; D is unclear. The CDR3 runs 15 residues. Between the trimmed V and J ends, which lost 5 bases and 1 base, there was a span of 14 bases. The germline gives CDR1 LNHDA, CDR2 SQIVND (reference sequence). The CDR3 region has the DNA TGTGCCAGTAGTGGCACCTCGACATGGAACACTGAAGCTTTCTTT. Protein: CASSGTSTWNTEAFF.

This chain connects TRBV28 to TRBJ2-6, with D possibly being TRBD1 (5 bases). Germline assignment: CDR1 MDHEN and CDR2 SYDVKM. V lost 7 bases and J 2 bases, leaving 12 bases between the germline ends. The CDR3 length is 15 residues. The CDR3 reads CASTQGEAGANVLTF. As DNA, the CDR3 is TGTGCCAGCACCCAAGGGGAAGCTGGGGCCAACGTCCTGACTTTC.

The chain employs TRBV28 and TRBJ1-4; the D is unclear. Trimming took off 3 bases at V and 0 bases at J, with 8 bases between the two ends. CDR1 is MDHEN and CDR2 is SYDVKM in the germline V gene. The length of the CDR3 is 15 residues. The CDR3 sequence: CASSLATATNEKLFF. CDR3 DNA: TGTGCCAGCAGTTTGGCGACTGCAACTAATGAAAAACTGTTTTTT.

This chain links TRBV5-2 with TRBJ2-1; the table names TRBD1, a call not compared with the DNA. TRBV5-2 is a documented pseudogene. The CDR3 runs 14 residues. CDR3 DNA: TGTGCCAGCAGCGACTGGACACAATACAATGAGCAGTTCTTC. This codes for CASSDWTQYNEQFF.

The V gene is TRBV7-6, the J gene TRBJ2-1; 9 positions match TRBD2. J lost 6 bases, V lost 5 bases, and 8 bases had no gene match. CDR3 size: 15 residues. The germline V gene has CDR1 SGHVS and CDR2 FNYEAQ. This CDR3 is CASSRGGGAVNEQFF. CDR3 DNA: TGTGCCAGCAGCCGAGGCGGGGGGGCGGTCAATGAGCAGTTCTTC.

The chain combines TRBV18 with TRBJ2-4, with D maybe TRBD2 (6 bases). This CDR3 has 15 amino acids. Trimming took 6 bases from V and 4 from J, leaving 16 bases between them. Germline V CDR1 and CDR2: KGHSH, LQKENI. CDR3 sequence reads: CASSFLEGTKNIQYF. CDR3 nucleotide sequence: TGTGCCAGCTCCTTTTTGGAGGGCACAAAAAACATTCAGTACTTC.

The gene calls are TRBV18 and TRBJ2-5; no firm D call. Trimming left V 4 bases short and J 1 base short, with 7 bases between. CDR1 is KGHSH and CDR2 is LQKENI in the germline V gene. The CDR3 spans 13 residues. DNA of the CDR3: TGTGCCAGCTCACTCCTGCTCCAAGAGACCCAGTACTTC. The encoded protein is CASSLLLQETQYF.

This clone was picked up a small number of times. J is TRBJ1-6 and V is TRBV4-1; TRBD1 agrees at 9 bases. Trimming at V came to 5 bases and at J to 5 bases, leaving 13 bases not matched to a gene. The CDR3 has 18 residues. The germline gives CDR1 MGHRA, CDR2 YSYEKL. The CDR3 nucleotides are TGCGCCAGCAGCTCATCGGGACAGGGACTCGTAGATAATTCACCCCTCCACTTT. It specifies CASSSSGQGLVDNSPLHF.

The chain links TRBV5-4 to TRBJ1-4, with D unclear. The CDR3 length is 14 residues. Germline CDR1 is SGHNT and CDR2 is YYREEE (reference sequence). Between the trimmed V and J ends, which lost 1 base and 5 bases, there was a span of 9 bases. DNA of the CDR3: TGTGCCAGCAGCTTGAAGGAAACGAATGAAAAACTGTTTTTT. It translates to CASSLKETNEKLFF.

The chain joins TRBV10-3 to TRBJ1-1; tentatively, D is TRBD1 (5 bases). This CDR3 spans 15 amino acids. Looked up from germline, CDR1 is ENHRY and CDR2 is SYGVKD. With 8 bases removed from V and 3 bases from J, the gap between germline ends came to 19 bases. The CDR3 DNA sequence: TGTGCCATCGGGACTTCAGGGAGAGGGGACACTGAAGCTTTCTTT. Residues: CAIGTSGRGDTEAFF.

The chain uses TRBV5-4 and TRBJ2-2; D unclear. The CDR3 length is 16 residues. Trimming removed 10 bases at V and 0 bases at J, with 19 bases between. The germline V gene has CDR1 SGHNT and CDR2 YYREEE (reference sequence). The CDR3, as DNA: TGTGCCTCCAGCCCCGACGGAGCCTCGAACACCGGGGAGCTGTTTTTT. The encoded protein is CASSPDGASNTGELFF.

DNA for the CDR3: TGTGCCAGCAGTGCGGACAGGGGGCTTGACACTGAAGCTTTCTTT. Protein sequence: CASSADRGLDTEAFF. The chain couples TRBV6-5 to TRBJ1-1; 11 nucleotides align to TRBD1. Trimming removed 5 bases from V and 3 bases from J; junction bases left unmatched: 5. Looked up from germline, CDR1 is MNHEY and CDR2 is SVGAGI. This CDR3 has 15 amino acids.

The genes are TRBV14 and TRBJ1-2; D not resolved. The CDR3 sequence is 14 residues long. V was clipped by 2 bases and J by 0 bases, with 7 bases between them. The germline CDR1 and CDR2 sequences are SGHDN and FVKESK. This CDR3 is CASSQRGTNYGYTF. The CDR3 DNA reads as TGTGCCAGCAGCCAAAGAGGGACTAACTATGGCTACACCTTC.

This chain uses TRBV4-3 with TRBJ2-6; D possibly corresponds to TRBD1 (5 bases). Germline V lookup: CDR1 LGHNA, CDR2 YSLEER. The CDR3 runs 19 residues. Trimming took off 4 bases at V and 1 base at J, with 20 bases between the two ends. CDR3: CASSLNAGLVVSGANVLTF. CDR3 in DNA: TGCGCCAGCAGCCTTAATGCAGGGTTAGTCGTTTCTGGGGCCAACGTCCTGACTTTC.

CDR3 in DNA: TGTGCCAGCAGCTTAATCCCCCGGGGTGAAGCTTTCTTT. This translates into CASSLIPRGEAFF. The chain recombines TRBV7-3 with TRBJ1-1; D not resolved. V dropped 1 base and J dropped 7 bases, with 10 bases sitting between them. This CDR3 is built from 13 residues. The germline V gene has CDR1 SGHTA and CDR2 FQGTGA.

V gene TRBV6-1 combines with J gene TRBJ1-6; D is uncertain. Trimming shortened V by 1 base and J by 6 bases, and 4 bases separated the two germline ends. The CDR3 has 13 residues. Germline CDR1 is MNHNS and CDR2 is SASEGT. The CDR3 reads CASSEEGNSPLHF. The CDR3, as DNA: TGTGCCAGCAGTGAAGAGGGTAATTCACCCCTCCACTTT.

The chain couples TRBV19 to TRBJ1-6, with D maybe TRBD1 (5 bases). V was trimmed by 5 bases and J by 6 bases, leaving 17 bases between them. Germline lookup yields CDR1 LNHDA and CDR2 SQIVND (reference sequence). This CDR3 has 16 residues. The CDR3 sequence: CASSFTGALLNSPLHF. In DNA form, the CDR3 reads TGTGCCAGTAGTTTCACCGGGGCCCTGCTTAATTCACCCCTCCACTTT.

The V gene is TRBV5-6, the J gene TRBJ2-4; 7 bases map to TRBD2. The ends lost 5 bases at V and 3 bases at J; junction bases unmatched: 8. Looked up from germline, CDR1 is SGHDT and CDR2 is YYEEEE. The CDR3 is 15 residues long. Written as DNA, the CDR3 is TGTGCCAGCAGTCAGCGGGGTCTAATCAAAAACATTCAGTACTTC. It translates to CASSQRGLIKNIQYF.

The V gene is TRBV7-2, the J gene TRBJ1-3; 10 bases agree with TRBD1. The CDR3 is 16 residues long. CDR1 is SGHTA, CDR2 FQGNSA, per germline. Trimming took 3 bases from V and 4 from J; bases not matched to a gene: 6. The CDR3 sequence is CASSFDPGQGGNTIYF. The CDR3, as DNA: TGTGCCAGCAGCTTCGATCCGGGACAGGGGGGAAACACCATATATTTT.

This clone was found a few times. J is TRBJ1-6 and V is TRBV9; 7 bases align to TRBD1. The V segment lost 0 bases and the J segment 7 bases; nucleotides outside the gene matches: 7. Germline CDR1 SGDLS, CDR2 YYNGEE. The CDR3 spans 16 residues. CDR3 region: CASSVEQGYRNSPLHF. Here the CDR3 DNA reads TGTGCCAGCAGCGTAGAACAGGGGTATCGAAATTCACCCCTCCACTTT.

V and J are TRBV4-1 and TRBJ1-6; 9 bases are shared with TRBD1. Germline CDR1 reads MGHRA; CDR2 reads YSYEKL. The CDR3 extends over 16 amino acids. Trimming at V came to 4 bases and at J to 7 bases, leaving 8 bases not matched to a gene. CDR3 loop: CASSRGAGQGNSPLHF. The CDR3 DNA follows: TGCGCCAGCAGCCGAGGAGCAGGACAGGGGAATTCACCCCTCCACTTT.

The chain recombines TRBV19 with TRBJ2-1; D perhaps matches TRBD2 (6 bases). The CDR3 runs 16 residues. Trimming stripped 6 bases from V and 0 bases from J, with 15 bases between. Germline lookup yields CDR1 LNHDA and CDR2 SQIVND (reference sequence). The CDR3: CASRGPGVGSYNEQFF. The CDR3 DNA sequence: TGTGCCAGTAGGGGACCGGGGGTTGGCTCCTACAATGAGCAGTTCTTC.

This chain connects TRBV7-2 to TRBJ1-6; D is perhaps TRBD1 (5 bases). The CDR3 spans 16 residues. The germline V gene encodes CDR1 SGHTA and CDR2 FQGNSA. The germline V and J ends were trimmed by 1 base and 10 bases, with 17 bases remaining between them. CDR3 in DNA: TGTGCCAGCAGCTTAGGGGTTGGGACGGCGGGGTCACCCCTCCACTTT. Translated, it gives CASSLGVGTAGSPLHF. Based on the CDR3 plus reference TRBV7-2 and TRBJ1-6, the full variable domain is GAGVSQSPSNKVTEKGKDVELRCDPISGHTALYWYRQSLGQGLEFLIYFQGNSAPDKSGLPSDRFSAERTGGSVSTLTIQRTQQEDSAVYLCASSLGVGTAGSPLHFGNGTRLTVT.

V usage is TRBV10-3 and J usage is TRBJ2-1; no firm D call. V dropped 3 bases and J dropped 7 bases, with 7 bases sitting between them. The CDR3 loop spans 12 amino acids. Germline CDR1 ENHRY, CDR2 SYGVKD. The DNA for the CDR3 is TGTGCCATCAGTGAACAAGAAAATGAGCAGTTCTTC. It encodes CAISEQENEQFF.